What follows are 13 T cell receptor beta chains derived from one specimen sequenced in a study of blood T cell repertoires in COVID-19. Produced via immunoSEQ multiplex PCR; TCRdb's table is partial and in-frame only. Among about 100,000 clones listed, about 85% were seen once. Sequenced: peripheral blood. These receptors were obtained from a middle-aged man with active or convalescent COVID-19.

This chain joins TRBV7-9 and TRBJ1-2, with 8 bases identical to TRBD1. Germline V gene lookup returns CDR1 SEHNR and CDR2 FQNEAQ (reference sequence). The junction had 8 bases not matched to a gene; V was cut back by 7 bases and J by 7 bases. This CDR3 spans 13 amino acids. CDR3 DNA: TGTGCCAGCAACCTGCAGGGGGCGGGTGGCTACACCTTC. It yields the protein CASNLQGAGGYTF.

V gene TRBV11-3 combines with J gene TRBJ2-1, with 7 bases identical to TRBD1. V lost 1 base and J lost 8; bases outside the gene matches: 5. Germline V CDR1 and CDR2: SGHNT, YENEEA. This CDR3 contains 14 residues. CDR3 sequence reads: CASSLVDRFDEQFF. The DNA of the CDR3 is TGTGCCAGCAGCTTAGTGGACAGGTTCGATGAGCAGTTCTTC. The complete variable domain, with remaining parts taken from reference TRBV11-3 and TRBJ2-1, reads EAGVVQSPRYKIIEKKQPVAFWCNPISGHNTLYWYLQNLGQGPELLIRYENEEAVDDSQLPKDRFSAERLKGVDSTLKIQPAELGDSAVYLCASSLVDRFDEQFFGPGTRLTVL.

The chain couples TRBV6-1 to TRBJ1-4; maybe TRBD1 (6 bases). Trimming removed 4 bases from V and 2 bases from J, with 17 bases in between. The germline CDR1 and CDR2 sequences are MNHNS and SASEGT. The CDR3 consists of 17 residues. The CDR3 bases are TGTGCCAGCAGTGGGGAAGATACAAGGGGGACTAATGAAAAACTGTTTTTT. Amino acid sequence: CASSGEDTRGTNEKLFF.

The chain has TRBV12-5 and TRBJ1-2; D is uncertain. Germline V gene data show CDR1 as LGHNT and CDR2 as FRNRAP. This CDR3 comprises 16 residues. Trimming removed 0 bases at V and 3 bases at J, with 14 bases between. CDR3 region: CASGLVVGGPDYGYTF. For the CDR3, the DNA is TGTGCTAGTGGTTTGGTAGTTGGAGGCCCGGACTATGGCTACACCTTC.

The CDR3 loop is CASSEDTDNYEQYF. The CDR3 DNA reads as TGTGCCAGCAGTGAGGACACGGATAACTACGAGCAGTACTTC. The genes are TRBV28 and TRBJ2-7, with D tentatively TRBD1 (5 bases). This CDR3 region has 14 residues. V lost 5 bases and J 3 bases, leaving 14 bases between the germline ends. Looked up from germline, CDR1 is MDHEN and CDR2 is SYDVKM.

The rearrangement links TRBV9 to TRBJ2-2; 10 bases line up with TRBD2. CDR3 length: 19 amino acids. The germline V gene has CDR1 SGDLS and CDR2 YYNGEE. V lost 4 bases, J lost 7 bases, and 19 bases stayed unmatched. The CDR3 coding sequence is TGTGCCAGCAGCTCCCGACAGCGATCGAGCGGGAGGGCCGGCGGGGAGCTGTTTTTT. The encoded protein is CASSSRQRSSGRAGGELFF.

The chain couples TRBV11-3 to TRBJ2-1, with 14 nucleotides matching TRBD2. In germline, CDR1 is SGHNT, CDR2 YENEEA. The length of the CDR3 is 16 residues. J was trimmed by 4 bases and V by 5 bases; bases with no gene match: 4. The CDR3 DNA is TGTGCCAGCAGCCCCAGACTAGCGGGAGGGTACAATGAGCAGTTCTTC. Protein: CASSPRLAGGYNEQFF.

This clone was recorded only once. The chain couples TRBV5-4 to TRBJ2-2; 9 bases map to TRBD1. This CDR3 spans 16 amino acids. CDR1 SGHNT and CDR2 YYREEE come from the germline V gene (reference sequence). Trimming cost V 3 bases and J 5 bases; bases outside gene matches: 8. The CDR3 loop reads CASSSRTGEETGELFF. CDR3 DNA: TGTGCCAGCAGCTCCCGGACAGGGGAAGAGACCGGGGAGCTGTTTTTT.

The chain carries TRBV11-2 and TRBJ2-3, with 10 bases lining up with TRBD1. V lost 5 bases, J lost 2 bases, and 13 bases stayed unmatched. Germline CDR1 SGHAT, CDR2 FQNNGV. CDR3 size: 18 residues. In DNA form, the CDR3 reads TGTGCCAGCAGCCCCCGCTCTTTCGGGACAGGGGCCACAGATACGCAGTATTTT. Its protein product is CASSPRSFGTGATDTQYF. The variable domain in full, completed from reference TRBV11-2 and TRBJ2-3, reads EAGVAQSPRYKIIEKRQSVAFWCNPISGHATLYWYQQILGQGPKLLIQFQNNGVVDDSQLPKDRFSAERLKGVDSTLKIQPAKLEDSAVYLCASSPRSFGTGATDTQYFGPGTRLTVL.

The rearrangement links TRBV5-1 to TRBJ1-1; no definite D call. V was cut by 1 base and J by 5 bases, with 15 bases left in between. Germline V CDR1 and CDR2: SGHRS, YFSETQ. This CDR3 is built from 15 residues. CDR3 in amino acids: CASSLKIDTGTEAFF. CDR3 DNA sequence: TGCGCCAGCAGCTTGAAGATAGACACTGGGACTGAAGCTTTCTTT.

This rearrangement joins TRBV7-9 to TRBJ2-2; D remains unclear. This CDR3 has 15 residues. CDR1 is SEHNR, CDR2 FQNEAQ, per germline (reference sequence). Trimming cost V 10 bases and J 5 bases, with 20 bases left between them. The CDR3 here is CATRPAPLGTGELFF. Written as DNA, the CDR3 is TGTGCCACCCGACCAGCGCCCCTAGGTACCGGGGAGCTGTTTTTT. Combining the CDR3 with reference TRBV7-9 and TRBJ2-2 gives the whole variable domain DTGVSQNPRHKITKRGQNVTFRCDPISEHNRLYWYRQTLGQGPEFLTYFQNEAQLEKSRLLSDRFSAERPKGSFSTLEIQRTEQGDSAMYLCATRPAPLGTGELFFGEGSRLTVL.

The CDR3 DNA is TGTGCCAGCAGTTTCGGGGAGGCGGGCACAGATACGCAGTATTTT. Translated: CASSFGEAGTDTQYF. This rearrangement joins TRBV28 to TRBJ2-3; perhaps TRBD2 as D (6 bases). This CDR3 is built from 15 residues. Germline V gene sequence: CDR1 MDHEN, CDR2 SYDVKM. Trimming took off 3 bases at V and 1 base at J, with 11 bases between the two ends.

This chain joins TRBV10-2 and TRBJ1-2; 8 bases align to TRBD1. Germline V gene lookup returns CDR1 WSHSY and CDR2 SAAADI. V was clipped by 6 bases and J by 2 bases; unmatched bases: 8. The CDR3 totals 15 residues. CDR3 protein: CASRDGQGNNYGYTF. The CDR3 DNA reads TGCGCCAGCAGGGATGGACAGGGAAACAACTATGGCTACACCTTC.